The clone carrying this TCR beta chain has just a few counts. The target antigen is unknown. It was with a sample-barcoded 5' primer and a J-beta primer mix that a second PCR of about 6 to 12 cycles was run. MiXCR was run by TCRdb on the 5' RACE reads, yielding one entry per CDR3 protein. The sample consists of roughly 1.6 million distinct CDR3 sequences, roughly 32% of them appearing once. The data were obtained in a study of blood T cells in healthy people across ages. Germline V lookup: CDR1 SGHRS, CDR2 YFSETQ. V was pared by 7 bases and J by 4 bases, with 12 bases between. The CDR3 is 12 amino acids. Study outcomes and limitations: Roughly linearly, TCR beta diversity per million T cells fell as age increased. The authors considered diversity estimates from one million T cells to be underestimates. With unsorted PBMCs, a conclusive comparison of naive versus antigen-experienced cells was not possible.

This chain links TRBV5-1 with TRBJ2-7; D may be TRBD1 (6 bases). Material: blood. The source of this sequence is a woman aged 30 to 39 in good health. The CDR3 DNA follows: TGCGCCAGCCGACAGGAAGCTTACGAGCAGTACTTC. This translates into CASRQEAYEQYF.